This is a list of T cell receptor beta chains from one sample in a study of blood T cell repertoires in COVID-19. TCRdb's copy holds only in-frame clones and misses some; the assay was immunoSEQ multiplex PCR. The data show around 280,000 clones, with roughly 86% seen just once and about 1.2% held by the top ten. Sequencing was performed on peripheral blood. These TCRs come from an older man with acute or convalescent COVID-19. The CDR3 runs from the conserved cysteine through the conserved F or W. The order of the fields is CDR3 length, clone size, J gene, D gene, V gene, CDR3 DNA, CDR3 protein. D genes are given only for firm matches. Not every row has a clone size; where given, it reads once, few, many or a size class.

16	NA	TRBJ2-1	TRBD2	TRBV6-2/TRBV6-3	TGTGCCAGCAGCACGCAACTAGCGGGAGGGAGCAATGAGCAGTTCTTC	CASSTQLAGGSNEQFF
14	NA	TRBJ1-5	NA	TRBV6-2/TRBV6-3	TGTGCCAGCAGTTGGACGGCGGAGGTGGCGCCCCAGCATTTT	CASSWTAEVAPQHF
14	NA	TRBJ1-4	NA	TRBV7-9	TGTGCCAGCAGCATCGGGACTGCTAATGAAAAACTGTTTTTT	CASSIGTANEKLFF
14	NA	TRBJ1-5	NA	TRBV19	TGTGCCACCAACCGGGAGGGATTCAATCAGCCCCAGCATTTT	CATNREGFNQPQHF
13	few	TRBJ1-6	NA	TRBV6-6	TGTGCCACCCGCAGGGGCGAGAATTCACCCCTCCACTTT	CATRRGENSPLHF
14	few	TRBJ2-2	NA	TRBV4-2	TGTGCCAGCAAACGGGATCAGAACACCGGGGAGCTGTTTTTT	CASKRDQNTGELFF
16	once	TRBJ2-1	NA	TRBV28	TGTGCCAGCAGAACGGGCGGGTCCGCCTCCTACAATGAGCAGTTCTTC	CASRTGGSASYNEQFF
16	NA	TRBJ2-1	TRBD2	TRBV6-1	TGTGCCAGCAGTGAATGGGAAGGGCGGGGGAAAAATGAGCAGTTCTTC	CASSEWEGRGKNEQFF
15	once	TRBJ2-1	NA	TRBV7-9	TGTGCCAGCAGCTCTTCAACGGGGTTTGTCGATGAGCAGTTCTTC	CASSSSTGFVDEQFF
16	NA	TRBJ1-3	NA	TRBV28	TGTGCCAGCAGTTTGTACGCAGTTGCCTCTGGAAACACCATATATTTT	CASSLYAVASGNTIYF
12	NA	TRBJ1-1	TRBD1	TRBV25-1	TGTGCCAGCGGACAGGGTCCCACTGAAGCTTTCTTT	CASGQGPTEAFF
13	few	TRBJ1-5	NA	TRBV4-1	TGCGCCAGCAGCCAAGATCGGCGGCAGCCCCAGCATTTT	CASSQDRRQPQHF
15	NA	TRBJ2-1	TRBD2	TRBV28	TGTGCCAGCAGTTCCCGGACTAGCGGGGCCAATGAGCAGTTCTTC	CASSSRTSGANEQFF